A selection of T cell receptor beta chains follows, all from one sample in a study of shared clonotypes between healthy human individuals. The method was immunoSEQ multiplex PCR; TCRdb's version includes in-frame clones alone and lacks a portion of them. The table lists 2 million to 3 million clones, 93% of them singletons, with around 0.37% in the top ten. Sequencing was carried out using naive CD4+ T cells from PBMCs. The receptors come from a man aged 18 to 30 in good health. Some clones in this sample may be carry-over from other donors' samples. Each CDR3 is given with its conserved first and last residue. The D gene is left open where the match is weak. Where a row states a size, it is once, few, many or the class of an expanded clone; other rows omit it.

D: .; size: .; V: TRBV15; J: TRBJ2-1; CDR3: CATSRAPHNEQFF; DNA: TGTGCCACCAGCAGAGCCCCGCACAATGAGCAGTTCTTC
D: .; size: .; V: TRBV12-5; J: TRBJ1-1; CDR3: CASGLVGTAGGWTEAFF; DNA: TGTGCTAGTGGTTTGGTGGGAACGGCGGGGGGGTGGACTGAAGCTTTCTTT
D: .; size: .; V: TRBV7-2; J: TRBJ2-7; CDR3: CASSLGRAYYEQYF; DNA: TGTGCCAGCAGCTTAGGGCGGGCCTACTACGAGCAGTACTTC
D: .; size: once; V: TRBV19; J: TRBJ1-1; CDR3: CASSIGRGPRGGNTEAFF; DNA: TGTGCCAGTAGTATAGGACGGGGCCCGCGGGGAGGGAACACTGAAGCTTTCTTT
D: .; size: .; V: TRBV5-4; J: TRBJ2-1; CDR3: CASSVGRNTYNEQFF; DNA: TGTGCCAGCAGCGTCGGCAGGAACACTTACAATGAGCAGTTCTTC
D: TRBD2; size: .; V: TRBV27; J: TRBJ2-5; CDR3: CASSQFGLSGSMRETQYF; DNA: TGTGCCAGTAGCCAGTTCGGACTTAGCGGGAGTATGAGAGAGACCCAGTACTTC
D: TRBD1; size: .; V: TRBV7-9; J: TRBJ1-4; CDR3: CASSPGWGQGGGKLFF; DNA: TGTGCCAGCAGCCCCGGATGGGGACAGGGTGGAGGAAAACTGTTTTTT
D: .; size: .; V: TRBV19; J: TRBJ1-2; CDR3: CASSRWTAGNYGYTF; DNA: TGTGCCAGTAGTAGATGGACAGCGGGGAACTATGGCTACACCTTC
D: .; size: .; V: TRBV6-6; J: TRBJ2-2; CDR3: CASISRGTGELFF; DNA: TGTGCCAGCATTAGTCGGGGTACCGGGGAGCTGTTTTTT
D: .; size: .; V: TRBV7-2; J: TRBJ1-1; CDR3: CASSPQNTEAFF; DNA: TGTGCCAGCAGCCCACAGAACACTGAAGCTTTCTTT
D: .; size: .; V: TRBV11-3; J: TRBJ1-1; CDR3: CASSFGLNTEAFF; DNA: TGTGCCAGCAGCTTTGGCCTGAACACTGAAGCTTTCTTT
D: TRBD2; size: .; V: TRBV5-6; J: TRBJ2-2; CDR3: CASSRASGTGELFF; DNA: TGTGCCAGCTCAAGGGCTAGCGGGACCGGGGAGCTGTTTTTT
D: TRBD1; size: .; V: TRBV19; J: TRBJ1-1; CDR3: CASSITGGYTEAFF; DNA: TGTGCCAGTAGTATAACAGGGGGGTACACTGAAGCTTTCTTT
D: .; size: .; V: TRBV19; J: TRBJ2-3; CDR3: CASSIGGAGADTQYF; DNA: TGTGCCAGTAGTATCGGGGGAGCGGGCGCAGATACGCAGTATTTT
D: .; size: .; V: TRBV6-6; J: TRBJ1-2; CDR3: CASSYSAASGYTF; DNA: TGTGCCAGCAGTTACTCCGCAGCCTCTGGCTACACCTTC
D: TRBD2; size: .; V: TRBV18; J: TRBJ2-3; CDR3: CASSPLAGVSTDTQYF; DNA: TGTGCCAGCTCACCATTAGCGGGAGTTAGCACAGATACGCAGTATTTT
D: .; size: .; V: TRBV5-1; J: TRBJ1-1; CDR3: CASSRGGNTEAFF; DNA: TGCGCCAGCAGCAGAGGGGGGAACACTGAAGCTTTCTTT
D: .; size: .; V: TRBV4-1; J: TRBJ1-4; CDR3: CASSQGGNKGEKLFF; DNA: TGCGCCAGCAGCCAAGGCGGCAACAAGGGAGAAAAACTGTTTTTT
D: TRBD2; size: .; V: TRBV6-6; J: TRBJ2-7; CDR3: CASSRTSGRAHEQYF; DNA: TGTGCCAGCAGTCGGACTAGCGGGAGGGCCCACGAGCAGTACTTC
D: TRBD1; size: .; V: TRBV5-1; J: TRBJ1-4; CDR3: CASSLAPYDRGGATNEKLFF; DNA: TGCGCCAGCAGCTTGGCTCCCTACGACAGGGGAGGAGCAACTAATGAAAAACTGTTTTTT
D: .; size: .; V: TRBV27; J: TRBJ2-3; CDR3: CASSSGTFDSWRGGTDTQYF; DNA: TGTGCCAGCAGTTCCGGGACATTTGACTCGTGGCGGGGCGGCACAGATACGCAGTATTTT
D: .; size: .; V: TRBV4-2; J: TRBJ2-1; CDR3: CASSQVGGIGGEQFF; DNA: TGTGCCAGCAGCCAGGTCGGGGGCATAGGGGGTGAGCAGTTCTTC
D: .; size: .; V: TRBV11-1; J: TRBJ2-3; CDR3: CASSPGVRDTQYF; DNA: TGTGCCAGCAGCCCCGGGGTTCGAGATACGCAGTATTTT
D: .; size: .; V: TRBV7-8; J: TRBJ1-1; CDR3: CASRPISQPNTEAFF; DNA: TGTGCCAGCAGGCCCATAAGTCAGCCGAACACTGAAGCTTTCTTT
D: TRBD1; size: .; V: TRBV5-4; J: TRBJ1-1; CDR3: CASSLVPGGMNTEAFF; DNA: TGTGCCAGCAGCTTGGTTCCAGGGGGGATGAACACTGAAGCTTTCTTT
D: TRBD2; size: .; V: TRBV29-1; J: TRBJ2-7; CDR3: CSVRLAGFAYEQYF; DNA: TGCAGCGTTCGTTTAGCGGGATTCGCCTACGAGCAGTACTTC